The rows below give T cell receptor beta chains drawn from one sample of a study of blood T cell repertoires in COVID-19. The table came from immunoSEQ multiplex PCR; TCRdb's copy has only in-frame clones and leaves some out. The repertoire holds about 42,000 clones, with about 86% as singletons. The sequenced material came from peripheral blood. These receptors all stem from a human donor in a cohort sampled during active COVID-19. CDR3s leave out the opening cysteine and the closing phenylalanine or tryptophan.

V	J	CDR3
TRBV6-6	TRBJ1-6	ASGRANSPLH
TRBV24-1	TRBJ2-1	ATSDPGSQGANEQF
TRBV5-1	TRBJ2-5	ASSLSGGQETQY
TRBV5-1	TRBJ1-2	ASSSGQGPYLANYGYT
TRBV9	TRBJ1-6	ASSATGGVGSPLH
TRBV13	TRBJ2-3	ASSSSRDSSTDTQY
TRBV15	TRBJ2-7	ATSRDFVGRDEQY
TRBV7-6	TRBJ2-3	ASSFFTGTSGSTDTQY
TRBV7-9	TRBJ2-7	AGEETGSYEQY
TRBV6-6	TRBJ1-5	ASGTEINQPQH
TRBV5-1	TRBJ1-1	ASSQDRNTEAF